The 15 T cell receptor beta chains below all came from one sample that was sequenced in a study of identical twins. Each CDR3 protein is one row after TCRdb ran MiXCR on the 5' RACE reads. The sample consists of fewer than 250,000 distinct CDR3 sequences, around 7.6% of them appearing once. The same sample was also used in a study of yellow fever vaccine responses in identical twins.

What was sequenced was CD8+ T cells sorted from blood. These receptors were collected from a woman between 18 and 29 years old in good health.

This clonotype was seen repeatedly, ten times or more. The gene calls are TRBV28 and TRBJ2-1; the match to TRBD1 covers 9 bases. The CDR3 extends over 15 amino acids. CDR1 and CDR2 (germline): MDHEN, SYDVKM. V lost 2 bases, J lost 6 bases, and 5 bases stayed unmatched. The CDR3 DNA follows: TGTGCCAGCAGTTTAGTGACAGGGGGTTTCAATGAGCAGTTCTTC. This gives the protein CASSLVTGGFNEQFF.

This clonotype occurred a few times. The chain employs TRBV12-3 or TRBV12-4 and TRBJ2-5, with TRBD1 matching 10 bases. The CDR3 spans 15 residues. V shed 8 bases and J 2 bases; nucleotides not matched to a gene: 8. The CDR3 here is CASLRRDRGQETQYF. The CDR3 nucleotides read TGTGCCAGCCTACGGAGGGACAGGGGTCAAGAGACCCAGTACTTC.

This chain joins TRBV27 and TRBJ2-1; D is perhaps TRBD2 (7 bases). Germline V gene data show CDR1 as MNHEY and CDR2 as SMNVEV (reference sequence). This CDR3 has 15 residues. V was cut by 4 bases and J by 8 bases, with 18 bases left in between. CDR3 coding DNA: TGTGCCAGCAGTTCCCTAGGGGGGGGTATAGATGAGCAGTTCTTC. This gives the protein CASSSLGGGIDEQFF.

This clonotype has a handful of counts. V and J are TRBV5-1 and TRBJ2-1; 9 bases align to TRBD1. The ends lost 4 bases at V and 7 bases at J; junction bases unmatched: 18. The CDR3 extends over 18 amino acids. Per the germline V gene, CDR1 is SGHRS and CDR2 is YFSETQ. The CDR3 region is CASSPTGTGRWEVNEQFF. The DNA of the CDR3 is TGCGCCAGCAGCCCCACCGGGACAGGGAGGTGGGAGGTGAATGAGCAGTTCTTC.

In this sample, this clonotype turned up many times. The CDR3 DNA reads TGTGCCATCACGGACAGGTTCGACGATACGCAGTATTTT. Its protein is CAITDRFDDTQYF. The chain carries TRBV10-3 and TRBJ2-3; 7 bases are shared with TRBD1. Germline values: CDR1 ENHRY, CDR2 SYGVKD. Unmatched junction bases numbered 7, after V lost 7 bases and J lost 6 bases. CDR3 length equals 13 residues.

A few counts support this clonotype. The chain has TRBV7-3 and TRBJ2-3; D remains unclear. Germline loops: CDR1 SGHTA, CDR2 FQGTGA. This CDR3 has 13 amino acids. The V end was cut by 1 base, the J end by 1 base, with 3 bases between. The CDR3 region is CASSLIGTDTQYF. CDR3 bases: TGTGCCAGCAGCTTAATTGGCACAGATACGCAGTATTTT.

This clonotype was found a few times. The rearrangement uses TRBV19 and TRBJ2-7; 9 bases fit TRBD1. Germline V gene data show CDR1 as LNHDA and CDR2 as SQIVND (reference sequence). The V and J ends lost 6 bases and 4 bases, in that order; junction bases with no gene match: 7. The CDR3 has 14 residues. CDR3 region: CASSMGQGPYEQYF. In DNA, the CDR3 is TGTGCCAGTAGCATGGGACAGGGACCTTACGAGCAGTACTTC.

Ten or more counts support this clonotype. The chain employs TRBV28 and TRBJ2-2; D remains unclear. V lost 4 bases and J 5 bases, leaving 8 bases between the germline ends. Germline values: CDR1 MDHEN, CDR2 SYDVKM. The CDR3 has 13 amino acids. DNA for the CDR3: TGTGCCAGCAGTTGGGTGGGGACCGGGGAGCTGTTTTTT. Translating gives CASSWVGTGELFF.

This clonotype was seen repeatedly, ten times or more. The CDR3 region is CASSRDTEETQYF. The DNA of the CDR3 is TGTGCCAGCAGCCGGGACACGGAAGAGACCCAGTACTTC. This chain connects TRBV9 to TRBJ2-5; maybe TRBD1 (6 bases). Germline V lookup: CDR1 SGDLS, CDR2 YYNGEE. The CDR3 is made up of 13 amino acids. The ends were cut back, 4 bases at V and 3 bases at J, with 10 bases in the middle.

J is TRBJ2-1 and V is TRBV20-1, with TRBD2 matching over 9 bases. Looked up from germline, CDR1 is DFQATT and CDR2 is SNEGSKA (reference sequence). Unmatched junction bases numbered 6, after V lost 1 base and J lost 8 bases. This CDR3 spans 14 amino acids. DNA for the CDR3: TGCAGTGCTAGAGCTAGCGGGGATCTGTATGAGCAGTTCTTC. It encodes CSARASGDLYEQFF.

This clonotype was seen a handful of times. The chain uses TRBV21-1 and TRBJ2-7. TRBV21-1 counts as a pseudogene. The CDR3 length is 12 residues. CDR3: CASSKGGYEQYV. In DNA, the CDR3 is TGTGCCAGCAGCAAAGGGGGCTACGAGCAGTACGTC.

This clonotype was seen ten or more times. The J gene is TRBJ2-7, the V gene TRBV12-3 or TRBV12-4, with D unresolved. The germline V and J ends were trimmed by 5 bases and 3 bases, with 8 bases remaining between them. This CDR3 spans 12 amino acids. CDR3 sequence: CASSPGFYEQYF. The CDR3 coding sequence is TGTGCCAGCAGTCCCGGTTTCTACGAGCAGTACTTC.

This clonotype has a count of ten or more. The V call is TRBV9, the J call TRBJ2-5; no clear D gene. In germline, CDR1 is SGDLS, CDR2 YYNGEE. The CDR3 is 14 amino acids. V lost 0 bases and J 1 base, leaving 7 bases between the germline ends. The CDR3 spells CASSVDATQETQYF. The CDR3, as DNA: TGTGCCAGCAGCGTAGATGCGACCCAAGAGACCCAGTACTTC. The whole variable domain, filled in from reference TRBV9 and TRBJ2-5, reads DSGVTQTPKHLITATGQRVTLRCSPRSGDLSVYWYQQSLDQGLQFLIQYYNGEERAKGNILERFSAQQFPDLHSELNLSSLELGDSALYFCASSVDATQETQYFGPGTRLLVL.

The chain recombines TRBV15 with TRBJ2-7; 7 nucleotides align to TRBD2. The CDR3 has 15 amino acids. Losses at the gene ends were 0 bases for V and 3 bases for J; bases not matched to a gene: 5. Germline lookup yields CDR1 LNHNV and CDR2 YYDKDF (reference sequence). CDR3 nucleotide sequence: TGTGCCACCAGCAGAGATCGCGGGAGCAGCTACGAGCAGTACTTC. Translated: CATSRDRGSSYEQYF.

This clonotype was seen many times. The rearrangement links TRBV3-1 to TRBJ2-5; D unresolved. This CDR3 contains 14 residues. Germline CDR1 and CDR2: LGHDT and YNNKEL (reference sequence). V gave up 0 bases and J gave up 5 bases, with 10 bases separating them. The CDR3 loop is CASSQDVRLETQYF. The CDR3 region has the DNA TGTGCCAGCAGCCAAGATGTGAGGCTTGAGACCCAGTACTTC.